The 7 T cell receptor beta chains reported below all come from one sample, sequenced in a study of T cell repertoires in cytomegalovirus infection. No antigen is known for these receptors. TCRdb fed the reads into MiXCR, producing one record per CDR3 protein. The table lists over 95,000 distinct CDR3 sequences, over 30% of them singletons. The material sequenced was CD8+ T cells from cultured PBMCs, taken from culture after CMV antigen stimulation. Receptors were obtained from a human donor in good health (CMV status not recorded). Some clones in this sample may be carry-over from other donors' samples.

The rearrangement joins TRBV7-6 to TRBJ2-4, with 9 bases matching TRBD1. Looked up from germline, CDR1 is SGHVS and CDR2 is FNYEAQ. The CDR3 spans 16 residues. Germline trimming cut 4 bases from V and 4 bases from J; bases unmatched to any gene: 8. The CDR3 nucleotides read TGTGCCAGCAGCTCCGGACAGGGGAAGGCGAAAAACATTCAGTACTTC. Its translation is CASSSGQGKAKNIQYF.

The chain couples TRBV6-1 to TRBJ1-1; TRBD1 matches 12 bases. The trim removed 6 bases at V and 6 bases at J, leaving 14 bases unmatched. CDR1 is MNHNS and CDR2 is SASEGT in the germline V gene. The CDR3 is 17 amino acids. As DNA, the CDR3 is TGTGCCAGCAGGACTCGCCGGGACAGGGGGCGGTTAGCTGAAGCTTTCTTT. Translating it yields CASRTRRDRGRLAEAFF.

This clonotype has a handful of counts. The V call is TRBV4-2, the J call TRBJ1-2; D is undetermined. Germline CDR1 is LGHNA and CDR2 is YNFKEQ. This CDR3 has 18 amino acids. Trimming cost V 0 bases and J 4 bases, with 21 bases left between them. CDR3 loop: CASSQEVGTTSPVYGYTF. The CDR3 nucleotides read TGTGCCAGCAGCCAAGAAGTAGGCACGACCTCCCCGGTCTATGGCTACACCTTC.

There are many counts of this clonotype. The rearrangement uses TRBV20-1 and TRBJ1-1; D is ambiguous. Trimming stripped 5 bases from V and 4 bases from J, with 14 bases between. CDR1 is DFQATT and CDR2 is SNEGSKA in the germline V gene (reference sequence). The length of the CDR3 is 13 residues. CDR3 in DNA: TGCAGTGCTCCGGAAGGGAAGCGCACTGAAGCTTTCTTT. It codes for CSAPEGKRTEAFF.

Of note for this clonotype: A junction boundary mismatches the germline segment, possibly from a read error. The chain recombines TRBV14 with TRBJ2-2; D is unresolved. The CDR3 spans 16 residues. Germline assignment: CDR1 SGHDN and CDR2 FVKESK. The CDR3 here is CATSQGPVYRSGELFF. As DNA, the CDR3 is TGTGCCACCAGCCAAGGTCCAGTCTATCGATCCGGGGAGCTGTTTTTT.

This clonotype was seen repeatedly, ten times or more. The V gene is TRBV28, the J gene TRBJ2-7; unclear D gene. The V end was cut by 1 base, the J end by 3 bases, with 1 base between. From germline, CDR1 is MDHEN and CDR2 SYDVKM. The CDR3 consists of 11 residues. The CDR3 bases are TGTGCCAGCAGTTTATACTACGAGCAGTACTTC. It is translated as CASSLYYEQYF.

This clonotype was observed a few times. The chain has TRBV7-6 and TRBJ1-1; tentatively, D is TRBD1 (6 bases). Germline CDR1 SGHVS, CDR2 FNYEAQ. Trimming left V 1 base short and J 6 bases short, with 12 bases between. The length of the CDR3 is 14 residues. The CDR3 nucleotides read TGTGCCAGCAGCTTAGTACAGGGTGTCCCTGAAGCTTTCTTT. Its translation is CASSLVQGVPEAFF.